A selection of T cell receptor beta chains follows, all from one sample in a study of blood T cell repertoires in COVID-19. Only in-frame clones appear in the TCRdb table, and some are missing; sequencing was by immunoSEQ multiplex PCR. The table lists 170,000 or so clones, 86% of them singletons. Sequencing input: peripheral blood. These receptors all come from a man aged 50 or older with active or convalescent COVID-19. Both conserved end residues are part of each CDR3.

>TRBJ1-3|TRBV6-5
CASSYGGGSSGNTIYF
>TRBJ2-3|TRBV7-3
CASSGQHTDTQYF
>TRBJ1-5|TRBV6-2/TRBV6-3
CASSQIPGQGFIQPQHF
>TRBJ2-1|TRBV7-9
CASSLAGAGGWNEQFF
>TRBJ2-3|TRBV5-1
CASSSPRGVAGGPLADTQYF
>TRBJ1-3|TRBV28
CASSLFEQGADNTIYF
>TRBJ2-1|TRBV12-5
CASGLVEQFF
>TRBJ1-6|TRBV14
CASSHRAGLSSYNSPLHF
>TRBJ2-2|TRBV25-1
CASSDLGRERIGELFF
>TRBJ2-5|TRBV13
CASSLGLAGGETQYF
>TRBJ2-7|TRBV18
CASSRGTAYEQYF
>TRBJ2-7|TRBV2
CASSEAPRAAEQYF